This entry features one T cell receptor (beta chain) sequence. Here immunoSEQ multiplex PCR was the method, and the copy in TCRdb shows in-frame clones only, minus some. The sample records more than 110,000 clones, roughly 90% being singletons. The data originate from a study of T cell responses to AZD1222 COVID-19 vaccine. Deletions cut 7 bases from V and 2 bases from J, with 15 bases between. Germline V gene lookup returns CDR1 SGDLS and CDR2 YYNGEE. The CDR3 spans 14 residues. This clonotype was sampled from an adult in good health. This chain links TRBV9 with TRBJ2-5; D is ambiguous. Sequences were derived from peripheral blood, sampled on day 0 of AZD1222 vaccination. In nucleotides, the CDR3 is TGTGCCAGCGGTCCATCGATAGGACAAGAGACCCAGTACTTC. It specifies CASGPSIGQETQYF.